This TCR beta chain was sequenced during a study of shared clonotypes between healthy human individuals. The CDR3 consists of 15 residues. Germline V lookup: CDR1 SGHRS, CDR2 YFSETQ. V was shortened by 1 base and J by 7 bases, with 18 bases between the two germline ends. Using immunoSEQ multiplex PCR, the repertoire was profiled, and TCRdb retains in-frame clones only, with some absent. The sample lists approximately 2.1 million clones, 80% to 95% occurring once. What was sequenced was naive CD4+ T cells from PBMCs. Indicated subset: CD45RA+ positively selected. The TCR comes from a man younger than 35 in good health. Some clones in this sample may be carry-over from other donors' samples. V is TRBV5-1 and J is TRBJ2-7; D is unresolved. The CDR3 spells CASSLPLVGSPEQYF. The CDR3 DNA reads TGCGCCAGCAGCTTGCCCTTAGTGGGAAGTCCAGAGCAGTACTTC.